This T cell receptor (beta chain) comes out of a study of T cell clonotyping in hematopoietic cell transplantation. Study-level findings and limits: Recipient TCR diversity dropped after transplant; expanded clonotypes rose from day 30 to 180. Few recipient clonotypes overlapped donors; over 95% were de novo at given depth.

The CDR3 extends over 14 amino acids. V lost 7 bases, J lost 11 bases, and 14 bases stayed unmatched. The germline gives CDR1 LNHDA, CDR2 SQIVND (reference sequence). Clones were sequenced by immunoSEQ multiplex PCR, and TCRdb holds only the in-frame ones, with some missing. The repertoire holds approximately 16,000 clones, with 80% to 90% as singletons. Details on this clone: The antigen remains undetermined.

The TCR sequence derives from a woman aged 40 to 50 in good health. Some clones in this sample may be carry-over from other donors' samples. The J gene is TRBJ2-3, the V gene TRBV19, with TRBD2 matching 8 bases. The sample taken for sequencing was peripheral blood mononuclear cells. The CDR3 DNA reads TGTGCCAGTACCCCCAGGACTAGCCTGCTGAAGCAGTATTTT. Translation gives CASTPRTSLLKQYF.